This passage covers 20 T cell receptor beta chains from one sample sequenced in a study of shared clonotypes between healthy human individuals. Produced via immunoSEQ multiplex PCR; TCRdb's table is partial and in-frame only. Of 640,000 or so clones in the sample, roughly 70% were seen once. The sequencing input was memory CD4+ T cells sorted from blood. Indicated subset: CD45RA-negative fraction. The source is a woman aged 25 to 39 in good health.

The rearrangement links TRBV29-1 to TRBJ2-5, with D possibly called TRBD1 or TRBD2 (5 bases each). CDR1 SQVTM and CDR2 ANQGSEA come from the germline V gene. CDR3 size: 16 residues. Trimming shortened V by 3 bases and J by 6 bases, and 23 bases separated the two germline ends. The CDR3 reads CSVESGTQARVKTQYF. The CDR3 DNA reads TGCAGCGTTGAGTCCGGGACCCAAGCACGGGTGAAGACCCAGTACTTC.

This clone was found a few times. The CDR3: CASSQLDNEQFF. The CDR3 DNA is TGTGCCAGCAGCCAGCTAGACAATGAGCAGTTCTTC. This sequence joins TRBV4-2 and TRBJ2-1; D is unresolved. The germline V gene encodes CDR1 LGHNA and CDR2 YNFKEQ. V shed 3 bases and J shed 5 bases, with 5 bases lying between them. There are 12 residues in the CDR3.

The gene calls are TRBV5-8 and TRBJ2-2; TRBD1 aligns across 7 bases. CDR1 is SGHTS and CDR2 is YDEGEE in the germline V gene. J lost 1 base, V lost 4 bases, and 4 bases had no gene match. The length of the CDR3 is 15 residues. CDR3: CASSPGQRNTGELFF. In nucleotides, the CDR3 is TGTGCCAGCAGCCCGGGACAGCGGAACACCGGGGAGCTGTTTTTT.

In this sample, this clone turned up once. This sequence joins TRBV7-7 and TRBJ1-2; D is possibly TRBD1 (6 bases). Trimming shortened V by 5 bases and J by 6 bases, and 19 bases separated the two germline ends. The CDR3 extends over 15 amino acids. Germline loops: CDR1 SSHAT, CDR2 FNYEAQ (reference sequence). In DNA form, the CDR3 reads TGTGCCAGCAGCCCGCTCGTGTGGGGGGCCGATGGCTACACCTTC. It translates to CASSPLVWGADGYTF.

In this sample, this clone turned up once. The chain has TRBV28 and TRBJ1-2; D gene unclear. With 3 bases removed from V and 8 bases from J, the gap between germline ends came to 19 bases. In germline, CDR1 is MDHEN, CDR2 SYDVKM. The CDR3 runs 15 residues. CDR3 DNA sequence: TGTGCCAGCAGTTTTGAGGGAGTGGGTCTTGTGGGCTACACCTTC. It yields the protein CASSFEGVGLVGYTF.

The chain uses TRBV5-1 and TRBJ1-3, with TRBD1 as a possible D gene (5 bases). V lost 0 bases to trimming and J lost 4 bases, with 14 bases between them. The CDR3 sequence is 16 residues long. Germline V lookup: CDR1 SGHRS, CDR2 YFSETQ. This CDR3 is CASSLAGILEGNTIYF. Written as DNA, the CDR3 is TGCGCCAGCAGCTTGGCAGGGATTTTAGAAGGAAACACCATATATTTT.

In its sample, this clone was seen once. V and J are TRBV19 and TRBJ2-1; 8 bases map to TRBD2. Per the germline V gene, CDR1 is LNHDA and CDR2 is SQIVND (reference sequence). This CDR3 spans 15 amino acids. Unmatched junction bases numbered 4, after V lost 6 bases and J lost 0 bases. This CDR3 is CASRPSGSSYNEQFF. The CDR3 nucleotides read TGTGCCAGTAGACCAAGCGGGAGCTCCTACAATGAGCAGTTCTTC.

V gene TRBV6-5 combines with J gene TRBJ2-7, with D tentatively TRBD1 or TRBD2 (5 bases each). From germline, CDR1 is MNHEY and CDR2 SVGAGI. The length of the CDR3 is 12 residues. Between the trimmed V and J ends, which lost 10 bases and 2 bases, there was a span of 12 bases. In DNA form, the CDR3 reads TGTGCCACGGGACGGGGCCCCTACGAGCAGTACTTC. This sequence encodes CATGRGPYEQYF.

This chain connects TRBV9 to TRBJ2-7; TRBD2 is a possible D gene (6 bases). Germline V CDR1 and CDR2: SGDLS, YYNGEE. This CDR3 spans 15 amino acids. With 4 bases removed from V and 2 bases from J, the gap between germline ends came to 16 bases. CDR3 nucleotides: TGTGCCAGCAGCCCTCAGTCAGCGGGTCCCTACGAGCAGTACTTC. As protein: CASSPQSAGPYEQYF.

The chain joins TRBV28 to TRBJ2-7; weak D call: TRBD2 (6 bases). With 8 bases removed from V and 5 bases from J, the gap between germline ends came to 19 bases. The CDR3 contains 14 residues. In germline, CDR1 is MDHEN, CDR2 SYDVKM. Here the CDR3 DNA reads TGTGCCAGCGGCCGGGACTCCGGCCTCAACGAGCAGTACTTC. This encodes CASGRDSGLNEQYF.

The gene calls are TRBV9 and TRBJ1-1; 8 positions match TRBD1. CDR3 length: 15 residues. Germline trimming cut 4 bases from V and 7 bases from J; bases unmatched to any gene: 12. Germline V gene sequence: CDR1 SGDLS, CDR2 YYNGEE. This chain's CDR3 is CASSPRGGTGDEAFF. The DNA of the CDR3 is TGTGCCAGCAGCCCTCGTGGGGGGACAGGAGATGAAGCTTTCTTT.

In this sample, this clone turned up many times. J is TRBJ1-4 and V is TRBV2, with D unresolved. Trimming removed 10 bases from V and 2 bases from J, with 11 bases in between. Germline V gene data show CDR1 as SNHLY and CDR2 as FYNNEI. This CDR3 has 13 residues. As DNA, the CDR3 is TGTGCCACCTCCGGGGATACTAATGAAAAACTGTTTTTT. Translated: CATSGDTNEKLFF.

This chain joins TRBV7-2 and TRBJ2-7; no firm D call. The V gene lost 2 bases and the J gene lost 3 bases, with 11 bases spanning the gap. The CDR3 has 14 amino acids. The germline V gene has CDR1 SGHTA and CDR2 FQGNSA. The CDR3 region is CASSLRGSDYEQYF. The CDR3, as DNA: TGTGCCAGCAGCTTACGTGGCAGTGACTACGAGCAGTACTTC.

The rearrangement uses TRBV5-1 and TRBJ2-7, with a tentative D call TRBD2 (6 bases). The CDR3 has 17 residues. V dropped 1 base and J dropped 7 bases, with 24 bases sitting between them. The germline V gene encodes CDR1 SGHRS and CDR2 YFSETQ. The CDR3 region is CASSLSPVSRDSGEQYF. The CDR3 DNA follows: TGCGCCAGCAGCTTGAGCCCTGTTTCGCGGGACTCGGGAGAGCAGTACTTC.

In this sample, this clone turned up once. CDR3 bases: TGTGCCAGCAGCTTAGCGCCGGCCAGCTACACCGGGGAGCTGTTTTTT. Translating gives CASSLAPASYTGELFF. This chain connects TRBV7-6 to TRBJ2-2; D gene unclear. Germline V gives CDR1 SGHVS, CDR2 FNYEAQ. The CDR3 length is 16 residues. Trimming cost V 0 bases and J 3 bases, with 11 bases left between them.

The chain carries TRBV7-2 and TRBJ1-1; D call uncertain. Trimming took 5 bases from V and 1 from J, leaving 23 bases between them. Looked up from germline, CDR1 is SGHTA and CDR2 is FQGNSA. This CDR3 has 18 residues. CDR3 nucleotide sequence: TGTGCCAGCAGCGCAGGTTTAGGGTCCCTCGGCAGGAACACTGAAGCTTTCTTT. Translated: CASSAGLGSLGRNTEAFF.

This clone was picked up one time. The chain is built from TRBV7-2 and TRBJ2-1; unclear D gene. V dropped 5 bases and J dropped 7 bases, with 9 bases sitting between them. From germline, CDR1 is SGHTA and CDR2 FQGNSA. The CDR3 spans 12 residues. The CDR3 region is CASSLTRNEQFF. The CDR3 bases are TGTGCCAGCAGCCTCACGCGGAATGAGCAGTTCTTC.

The chain employs TRBV19 and TRBJ2-2; 8 positions match TRBD2. Germline trimming cut 3 bases from V and 7 bases from J; bases unmatched to any gene: 4. CDR1 LNHDA and CDR2 SQIVND come from the germline V gene (reference sequence). The CDR3 has 14 residues. In nucleotides, the CDR3 is TGTGCCAGTAGTATCGGGAGGGAAAGCGGGGAGCTGTTTTTT. Its translation: CASSIGRESGELFF.

This clone was picked up one time. CDR3 DNA sequence: TGTGCCAGCAGTGGTCTGGGAAACCGGGAGCTGTTTTTT. It is translated as CASSGLGNRELFF. The V call is TRBV27, the J call TRBJ2-2, with unresolved D. This CDR3 has 13 amino acids. The germline V gene encodes CDR1 MNHEY and CDR2 SMNVEV (reference sequence). The V and J ends lost 5 bases and 9 bases respectively, with 13 bases between them.

This sequence joins TRBV11-2 and TRBJ2-1; D not resolved. This CDR3 comprises 12 residues. Germline CDR1 reads SGHAT; CDR2 reads FQNNGV. Between the trimmed V and J ends, which lost 1 base and 8 bases, there was a span of 6 bases. The CDR3 DNA reads TGTGCCAGCAGCTTAGGAGCGTATGAGCAGTTCTTC. This translates into CASSLGAYEQFF.